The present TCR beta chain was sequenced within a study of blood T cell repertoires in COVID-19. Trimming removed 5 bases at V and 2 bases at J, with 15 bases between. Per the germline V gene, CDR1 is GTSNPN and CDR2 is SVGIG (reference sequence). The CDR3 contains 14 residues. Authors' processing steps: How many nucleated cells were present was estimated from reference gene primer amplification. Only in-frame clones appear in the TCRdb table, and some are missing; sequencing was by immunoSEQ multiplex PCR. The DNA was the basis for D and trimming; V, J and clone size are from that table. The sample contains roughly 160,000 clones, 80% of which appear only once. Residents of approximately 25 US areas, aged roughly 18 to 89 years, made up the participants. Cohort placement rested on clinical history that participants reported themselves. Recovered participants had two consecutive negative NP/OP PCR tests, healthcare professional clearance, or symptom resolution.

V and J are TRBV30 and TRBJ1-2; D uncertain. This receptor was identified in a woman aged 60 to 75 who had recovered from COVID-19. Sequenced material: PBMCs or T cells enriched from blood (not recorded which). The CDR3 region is CAWQKKLLNYGYTF. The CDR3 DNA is TGTGCCTGGCAAAAGAAGTTACTAAACTATGGCTACACCTTC.